These 26 T cell receptor beta chains were sequenced from one sample in a study of blood T cells in healthy people across ages. Primed by a sample-barcoded 5' primer and a J-beta primer mix, a second PCR proceeded for about 6 to 12 cycles. Each CDR3 protein is one row after TCRdb ran MiXCR on the 5' RACE reads. Of approximately 1,700,000 distinct CDR3 sequences in the sample, approximately 40% were seen once. Material for sequencing was blood. The receptors derive from a human donor in good health.

This sequence joins TRBV29-1 and TRBJ1-1; D is undetermined. The CDR3 covers 13 residues. Germline values: CDR1 SQVTM, CDR2 ANQGSEA. Trimming pared 4 bases from V and 0 bases from J, leaving 9 bases between. The CDR3 DNA is TGCAGCGTTGTGCAGGTCATGAACACTGAAGCTTTCTTT. Its translation is CSVVQVMNTEAFF.

The chain is built from TRBV7-2 and TRBJ1-2; the D gene is possibly TRBD1 (5 bases). The CDR3 is made up of 16 amino acids. The V end was cut by 5 bases, the J end by 2 bases, with 18 bases between. Germline V gene sequence: CDR1 SGHTA, CDR2 FQGNSA. Written as DNA, the CDR3 is TGTGCCAGCAGCCTATTCCTGAACAGGAAAAACTATGGCTACACCTTC. Protein: CASSLFLNRKNYGYTF. Using reference TRBV7-2 and TRBJ1-2 for the parts outside the CDR3, the full variable domain is GAGVSQSPSNKVTEKGKDVELRCDPISGHTALYWYRQSLGQGLEFLIYFQGNSAPDKSGLPSDRFSAERTGGSVSTLTIQRTQQEDSAVYLCASSLFLNRKNYGYTFGSGTRLTVV.

V and J are TRBV7-9 and TRBJ2-5, with TRBD1 identical over 9 bases. V gave up 7 bases and J gave up 5 bases; unmatched junction bases: 14. The CDR3 sequence is 16 residues long. Germline V CDR1 and CDR2: SEHNR, FQNEAQ (reference sequence). CDR3 amino acids: CASTPGQGIIYETQYF. CDR3 coding DNA: TGTGCCAGCACACCCGGACAGGGGATTATATACGAGACCCAGTACTTC.

This clonotype was counted between two and nine times. The chain links TRBV20-1 to TRBJ2-7; D could derive from TRBD1 or TRBD2 (5 bases each). Germline V CDR1 and CDR2: DFQATT, SNEGSKA (reference sequence). Trimming took off 6 bases at V and 1 base at J, with 13 bases between the two ends. This CDR3 region has 13 residues. CDR3 bases: TGCAGTGCAGCTCAGGGAGCTTCCTACGAGCAGTACTTC. It yields the protein CSAAQGASYEQYF.

This clonotype was recorded at least ten times. This chain links TRBV6-5 with TRBJ2-7, with TRBD1 identical over 11 bases. J was trimmed by 3 bases and V by 4 bases; bases with no gene match: 8. The CDR3 covers 16 residues. Germline V gene data show CDR1 as MNHEY and CDR2 as SVGAGI. CDR3 DNA: TGTGCCAGCAGTTCGTTCCGGGACAGGGGGTTCTACGAGCAGTACTTC. It is translated as CASSSFRDRGFYEQYF.

The chain recombines TRBV9 with TRBJ2-7; 10 bases fit TRBD1. The CDR3 extends over 15 amino acids. V lost 3 bases and J lost 5; bases outside the gene matches: 8. From germline, CDR1 is SGDLS and CDR2 YYNGEE. CDR3 sequence reads: CASSAQTGGVDEQYF. In nucleotides, the CDR3 is TGTGCCAGCAGCGCGCAGACAGGGGGCGTGGACGAGCAGTACTTC.

This clonotype has only a few counts. The chain is built from TRBV27 and TRBJ1-2; D call uncertain. Trimming removed 1 base from V and 3 bases from J, with 6 bases in between. The CDR3 is 13 residues long. Germline CDR1 MNHEY, CDR2 SMNVEV (reference sequence). CDR3 in amino acids: CASSLYVHYGYTF. In DNA form, the CDR3 reads TGTGCCAGCAGTTTATATGTCCACTATGGCTACACCTTC.

This clonotype was observed a single time. The chain recombines TRBV7-2 with TRBJ1-2; tentatively, D is TRBD1 (6 bases). The CDR3 contains 14 residues. The V end was cut by 1 base, the J end by 8 bases, with 14 bases between. Germline V CDR1 and CDR2: SGHTA, FQGNSA. CDR3 protein: CASSLGGGRMGYTF. CDR3 sequence (DNA): TGTGCCAGCAGCTTAGGAGGGGGGCGGATGGGCTACACCTTC.

The genes are TRBV7-9 and TRBJ2-5; 7 bases match TRBD1. The J call is doubtful: the DNA matches TRBJ2-7 better. From germline, CDR1 is SEHNR and CDR2 FQNEAQ (reference sequence). This CDR3 has 13 residues. The CDR3 loop reads CASRGEGAHEQYF. The CDR3 bases are TGTGCCAGCCGGGGTGAGGGGGCCCACGAGCAGTACTTC.

V gene TRBV7-3 combines with J gene TRBJ2-1; D is possibly TRBD1 or TRBD2 (6 bases each). Germline CDR1 is SGHTA and CDR2 is FQGTGA. V lost 5 bases, J lost 5 bases, and 16 bases lay in between. The CDR3 consists of 15 residues. In DNA, the CDR3 is TGTGCCAGCAGCCCACTGGGGGGCACGCACAATGAGCAGTTCTTC. Protein product: CASSPLGGTHNEQFF.

The chain links TRBV14 to TRBJ2-2; D ambiguous. CDR3 length equals 17 residues. Trimming cost V 1 base and J 1 base, with 13 bases left between them. CDR1 and CDR2 (germline): SGHDN, FVKESK. The CDR3 reads CASSQGSGSLNTGELFF. The DNA for the CDR3 is TGTGCCAGCAGCCAAGGGAGTGGGTCTTTGAACACCGGGGAGCTGTTTTTT.

This clonotype has only a few counts. The chain is built from TRBV5-1 and TRBJ2-3; no clear D. V was pared by 0 bases and J by 4 bases, with 21 bases between. This CDR3 region has 18 residues. From germline, CDR1 is SGHRS and CDR2 YFSETQ. CDR3 in amino acids: CASSLEALVAQNPDTQYF. The CDR3 coding sequence is TGCGCCAGCAGCTTGGAGGCTCTAGTAGCCCAAAATCCAGATACGCAGTATTTT. The full variable domain, rest sourced from reference TRBV5-1 and TRBJ2-3, is KAGVTQTPRYLIKTRGQQVTLSCSPISGHRSVSWYQQTPGQGLQFLFEYFSETQRNKGNFPGRFSGRQFSNSRSEMNVSTLELGDSALYLCASSLEALVAQNPDTQYFGPGTRLTVL.

This clonotype occurred a few times. The chain recombines TRBV12-3 or TRBV12-4 with TRBJ2-1; 9 bases map to TRBD2. The CDR3 consists of 16 residues. V shed 6 bases, J shed 4 bases, and the junction held 10 bases outside the gene matches. The CDR3 sequence: CASRPASGVLYNEQFF. DNA for the CDR3: TGTGCCAGCAGGCCGGCTAGCGGGGTTCTATACAATGAGCAGTTCTTC.

The V and J genes are TRBV6-1 and TRBJ2-3; 7 bases line up with TRBD1. CDR3 size: 12 residues. The trim removed 4 bases at V and 6 bases at J, leaving 1 base unmatched. Germline V gene sequence: CDR1 MNHNS, CDR2 SASEGT. The CDR3 DNA follows: TGTGCCAGCAGTGTGGGACAGGATACGCAGTATTTT. It encodes CASSVGQDTQYF.

The V call is TRBV10-3, the J call TRBJ2-5; the D gene is possibly TRBD1 (6 bases). Matching the DNA end better, TRBJ2-7 makes the J call doubtful. Looked up from germline, CDR1 is ENHRY and CDR2 is SYGVKD. The CDR3 sequence is 14 residues long. The CDR3 sequence: CAARGGGPTYEQYF. The DNA for the CDR3 is TGTGCCGCTAGAGGGGGTGGACCGACATACGAGCAGTACTTC.

This clonotype was recorded once. The chain joins TRBV12-3 or TRBV12-4 to TRBJ1-6, with D hard to call. CDR3 length: 15 amino acids. The V end was cut by 5 bases, the J end by 9 bases, with 17 bases between. In DNA form, the CDR3 reads TGTGCCAGCAGTCCTACGGGCGGGTTGGGTTCACCCCTCCACTTT. Its translation: CASSPTGGLGSPLHF.

This chain joins TRBV5-1 and TRBJ1-1; D is unclear. Trimming shortened V by 3 bases and J by 4 bases, and 16 bases separated the two germline ends. The length of the CDR3 is 15 residues. Germline V CDR1 and CDR2: SGHRS, YFSETQ. The CDR3 bases are TGCGCCAGCAGCTGGTGGTCCACCGATAGCACTGAAGCTTTCTTT. This translates into CASSWWSTDSTEAFF.

A single count supports this clonotype. The chain is built from TRBV7-2 and TRBJ2-1; 7 bases line up with TRBD2. J lost 8 bases, V lost 0 bases, and 7 bases had no gene match. Germline lookup yields CDR1 SGHTA and CDR2 FQGNSA. This CDR3 is built from 15 residues. The CDR3 is CASSLAAGEWDEQFF. The CDR3 DNA follows: TGTGCCAGCAGCTTAGCGGCGGGAGAATGGGATGAGCAGTTCTTC. The full variable domain, completed using reference TRBV7-2 and TRBJ2-1, is GAGVSQSPSNKVTEKGKDVELRCDPISGHTALYWYRQSLGQGLEFLIYFQGNSAPDKSGLPSDRFSAERTGGSVSTLTIQRTQQEDSAVYLCASSLAAGEWDEQFFGPGTRLTVL.

This clonotype was detected once. V and J are TRBV7-2 and TRBJ1-2, with D hard to call. Trimming removed 5 bases at V and 1 base at J, with 14 bases between. This CDR3 has 15 residues. Germline CDR1 reads SGHTA; CDR2 reads FQGNSA. The CDR3 region has the DNA TGTGCCAGCAGCCCTACTGACGATAGTAACTATGGCTACACCTTC. Translating gives CASSPTDDSNYGYTF.

This clonotype was counted a few times. This chain links TRBV20-1 with TRBJ2-3, with 15 nucleotides matching TRBD2. Germline V gene lookup returns CDR1 DFQATT and CDR2 SNEGSKA (reference sequence). There are 17 residues in the CDR3. V shed 4 bases and J 2 bases; nucleotides not matched to a gene: 7. This CDR3 is CSANPGLAGGLTDTQYF. The CDR3, as DNA: TGCAGTGCTAATCCGGGACTAGCGGGGGGCCTCACAGATACGCAGTATTTT.

CDR3 region: CASSMRSGGNQPQHF. Here the CDR3 DNA reads TGTGCCAGTAGTATGCGGTCAGGGGGCAATCAGCCCCAGCATTTT. This sequence joins TRBV19 and TRBJ1-5, with D possibly TRBD1 on 6 matching bases. The CDR3 has 15 residues. Germline assignment: CDR1 LNHDA and CDR2 SQIVND (reference sequence). V was shortened by 3 bases and J by 2 bases, with 11 bases between the two germline ends.

The table lists this clonotype with a count of one. The V and J genes are TRBV20-1 and TRBJ2-7; 9 bases align to TRBD1. J lost 5 bases, V lost 5 bases, and 10 bases had no gene match. CDR3 size: 14 residues. Germline loops: CDR1 DFQATT, CDR2 SNEGSKA (reference sequence). CDR3: CSAHGTGNNHEQYF. DNA of the CDR3: TGCAGTGCTCATGGGACAGGGAATAACCACGAGCAGTACTTC.

This chain uses TRBV7-8 with TRBJ2-7; 9 bases are a match to TRBD1. Germline values: CDR1 SGHVS, CDR2 FQNEAQ. This CDR3 spans 14 amino acids. J lost 2 bases, V lost 7 bases, and 6 bases had no gene match. Here the CDR3 DNA reads TGTGCCAGCACCTCAAGACAGGGGGCCTACGAGCAGTACTTC. Its protein product is CASTSRQGAYEQYF.

Only a few counts were recorded for this clonotype. The chain employs TRBV7-2 and TRBJ1-5; D not certain. The CDR3 is 12 amino acids. The V and J ends lost 6 bases and 7 bases respectively, with 10 bases between them. Germline assignment: CDR1 SGHTA and CDR2 FQGNSA. The CDR3 loop reads CASSPWEQPQHF. The CDR3, as DNA: TGTGCCAGCAGTCCTTGGGAACAGCCCCAGCATTTT. The full variable domain, completed using reference TRBV7-2 and TRBJ1-5, is GAGVSQSPSNKVTEKGKDVELRCDPISGHTALYWYRQSLGQGLEFLIYFQGNSAPDKSGLPSDRFSAERTGGSVSTLTIQRTQQEDSAVYLCASSPWEQPQHFGDGTRLSIL.

This clonotype occurred a few times. The V gene is TRBV11-2, the J gene TRBJ2-5; TRBD2 matches 10 bases. The CDR3 length is 16 residues. Germline CDR1 reads SGHAT; CDR2 reads FQNNGV. The V segment lost 5 bases and the J segment 1 base; nucleotides outside the gene matches: 7. The CDR3 is CASSRPSGGTQETQYF. CDR3 nucleotides: TGTGCCAGCAGCCGTCCTAGCGGGGGAACCCAAGAGACCCAGTACTTC.

This clonotype was observed a single time. The chain combines TRBV20-1 with TRBJ1-1; no definite D call. This CDR3 has 16 residues. With 0 bases removed from V and 2 bases from J, the gap between germline ends came to 16 bases. CDR1 DFQATT and CDR2 SNEGSKA come from the germline V gene (reference sequence). The CDR3 nucleotides read TGCAGTGCTAGAGATCCTAGGCGGACCTCAAACACTGAAGCTTTCTTT. This encodes CSARDPRRTSNTEAFF.